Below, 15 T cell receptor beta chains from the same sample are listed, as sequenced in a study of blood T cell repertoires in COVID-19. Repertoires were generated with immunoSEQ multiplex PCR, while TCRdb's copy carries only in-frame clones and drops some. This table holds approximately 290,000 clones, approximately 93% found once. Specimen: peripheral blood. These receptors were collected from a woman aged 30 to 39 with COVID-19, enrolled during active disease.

The CDR3: CASSPLSGSTDTQYF. The CDR3 nucleotides read TGTGCCAGCAGCCCACTTAGCGGGAGCACAGATACGCAGTATTTT. The chain links TRBV7-2 to TRBJ2-3; 7 bases align to TRBD2. V shed 5 bases, J shed 0 bases, and the junction held 5 bases outside the gene matches. Germline assignment: CDR1 SGHTA and CDR2 FQGNSA. CDR3 length: 15 residues.

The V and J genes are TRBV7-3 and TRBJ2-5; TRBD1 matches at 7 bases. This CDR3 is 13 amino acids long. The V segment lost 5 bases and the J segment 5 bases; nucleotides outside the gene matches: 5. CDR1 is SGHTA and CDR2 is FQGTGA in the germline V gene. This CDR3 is CASSKTGRETQYF. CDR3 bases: TGTGCCAGCAGCAAGACAGGGCGCGAGACCCAGTACTTC.

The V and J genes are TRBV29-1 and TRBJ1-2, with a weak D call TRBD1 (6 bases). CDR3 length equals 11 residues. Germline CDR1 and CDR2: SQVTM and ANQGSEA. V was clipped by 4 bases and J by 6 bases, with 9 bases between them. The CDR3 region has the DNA TGCAGCGTTGTCCGGGACAATGGCTACACCTTC. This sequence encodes CSVVRDNGYTF.

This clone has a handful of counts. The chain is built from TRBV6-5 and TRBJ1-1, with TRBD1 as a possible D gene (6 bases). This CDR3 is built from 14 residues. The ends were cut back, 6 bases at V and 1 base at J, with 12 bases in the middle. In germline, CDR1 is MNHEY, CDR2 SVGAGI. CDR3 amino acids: CASSLWTENTEAFF. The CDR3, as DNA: TGTGCCAGCAGCCTCTGGACAGAGAACACTGAAGCTTTCTTT.

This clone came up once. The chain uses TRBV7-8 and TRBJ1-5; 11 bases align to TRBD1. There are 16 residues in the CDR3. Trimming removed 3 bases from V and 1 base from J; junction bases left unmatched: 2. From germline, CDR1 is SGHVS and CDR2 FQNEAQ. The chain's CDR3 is CASSLGTGGSNQPQHF. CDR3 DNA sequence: TGTGCCAGCAGCTTGGGGACAGGGGGAAGCAATCAGCCCCAGCATTTT.

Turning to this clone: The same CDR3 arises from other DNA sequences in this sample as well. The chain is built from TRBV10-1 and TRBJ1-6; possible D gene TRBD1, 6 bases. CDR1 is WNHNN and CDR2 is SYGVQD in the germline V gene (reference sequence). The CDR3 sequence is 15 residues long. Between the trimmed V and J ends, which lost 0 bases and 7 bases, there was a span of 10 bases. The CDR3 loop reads CASSESRTENSPLHF. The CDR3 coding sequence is TGCGCCAGCAGTGAGTCCAGGACAGAAAATTCACCCCTCCACTTT.

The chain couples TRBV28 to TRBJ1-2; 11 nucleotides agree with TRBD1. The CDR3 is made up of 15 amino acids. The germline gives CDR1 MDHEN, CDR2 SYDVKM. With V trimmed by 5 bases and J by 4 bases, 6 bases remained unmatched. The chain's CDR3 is CASSLGQGAPYGYTF. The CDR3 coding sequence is TGTGCCAGCAGTCTCGGACAGGGGGCACCCTATGGCTACACCTTC.

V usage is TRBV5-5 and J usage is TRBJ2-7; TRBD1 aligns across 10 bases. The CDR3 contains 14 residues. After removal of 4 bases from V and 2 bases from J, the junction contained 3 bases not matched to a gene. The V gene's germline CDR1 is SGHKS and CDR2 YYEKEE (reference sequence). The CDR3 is CASSTGQGAYEQYF. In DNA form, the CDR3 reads TGTGCCAGCAGCACCGGACAGGGGGCCTACGAGCAGTACTTC.

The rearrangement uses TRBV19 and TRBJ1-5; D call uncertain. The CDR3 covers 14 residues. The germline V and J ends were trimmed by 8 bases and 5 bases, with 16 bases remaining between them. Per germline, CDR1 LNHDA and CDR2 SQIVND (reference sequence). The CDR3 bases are TGTGCCAGTCGGGGAGAGATAGGGCATCAGCCCCAGCATTTT. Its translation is CASRGEIGHQPQHF.

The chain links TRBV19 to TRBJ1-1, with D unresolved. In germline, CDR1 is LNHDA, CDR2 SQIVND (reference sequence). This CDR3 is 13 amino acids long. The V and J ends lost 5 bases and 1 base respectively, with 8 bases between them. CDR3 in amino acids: CASSATANTEAFF. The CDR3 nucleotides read TGTGCCAGTAGTGCCACAGCGAACACTGAAGCTTTCTTT.

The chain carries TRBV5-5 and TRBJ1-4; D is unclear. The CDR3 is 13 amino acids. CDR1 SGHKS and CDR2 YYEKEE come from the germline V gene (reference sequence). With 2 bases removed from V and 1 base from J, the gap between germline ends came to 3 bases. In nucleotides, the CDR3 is TGTGCCAGCAGCTTTCTAACTAATGAAAAACTGTTTTTT. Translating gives CASSFLTNEKLFF. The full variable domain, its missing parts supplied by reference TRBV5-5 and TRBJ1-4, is DAGVTQSPTHLIKTRGQQVTLRCSPISGHKSVSWYQQVLGQGPQFIFQYYEKEERGRGNFPDRFSARQFPNYSSELNVNALLLGDSALYLCASSFLTNEKLFFGSGTQLSVL.

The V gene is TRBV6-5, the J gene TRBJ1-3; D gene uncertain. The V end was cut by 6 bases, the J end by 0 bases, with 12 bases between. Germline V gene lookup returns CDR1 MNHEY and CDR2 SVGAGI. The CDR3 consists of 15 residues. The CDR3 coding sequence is TGTGCCAGCAGGAACCCGAGTTTCTCTGGAAACACCATATATTTT. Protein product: CASRNPSFSGNTIYF.

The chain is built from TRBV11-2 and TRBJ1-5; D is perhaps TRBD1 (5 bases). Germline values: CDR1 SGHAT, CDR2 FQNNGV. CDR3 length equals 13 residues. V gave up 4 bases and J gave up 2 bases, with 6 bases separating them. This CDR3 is CASSSQGNQPQHF. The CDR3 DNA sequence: TGTGCCAGCAGCTCACAGGGCAATCAGCCCCAGCATTTT.

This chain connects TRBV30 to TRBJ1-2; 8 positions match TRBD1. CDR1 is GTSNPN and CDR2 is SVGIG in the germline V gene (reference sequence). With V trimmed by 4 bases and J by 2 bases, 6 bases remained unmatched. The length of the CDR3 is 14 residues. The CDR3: CAWKPGGINYGYTF. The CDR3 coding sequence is TGTGCCTGGAAACCAGGGGGCATAAACTATGGCTACACCTTC. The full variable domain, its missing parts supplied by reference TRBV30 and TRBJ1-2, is SQTIHQWPATLVQPVGSPLSLECTVEGTSNPNLYWYRQAAGRGLQLLFYSVGIGQISSEVPQNLSASRPQDRQFILSSKKLLLSDSGFYLCAWKPGGINYGYTFGSGTRLTVV.

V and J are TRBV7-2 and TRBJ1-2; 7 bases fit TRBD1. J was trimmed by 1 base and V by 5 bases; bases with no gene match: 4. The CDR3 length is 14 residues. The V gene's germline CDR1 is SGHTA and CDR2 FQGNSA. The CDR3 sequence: CASSAGTVNYGYTF. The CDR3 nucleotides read TGTGCCAGCAGCGCCGGGACAGTTAACTATGGCTACACCTTC.